This T cell receptor (beta chain) is drawn from a study of human T cells and chemical hapten exposure. As for the study in general: The variation in per-sample TCR yields arose mainly from small differences in pooled library volumes. Findings and caveats of the study: With alopecia, donors may have immune responses unlike healthy people's. Significantly more large CDR3 similarity clusters arose among expanded TCRs than among controls.

Library preparation tagged each individual cDNA molecule with a unique molecular identifier. TCRdb processed the RACE reads anew with MiXCR; each CDR3 protein has one entry. The data contain around 260,000 distinct CDR3 sequences, approximately 8.4% of them singletons. The length of the CDR3 is 16 residues. V was pared by 2 bases and J by 4 bases, with 7 bases of the junction left unmatched. CDR1 SNHLY and CDR2 FYNNEI come from the germline V gene. A remark on this clonotype: The antigen remains undetermined.

Documented time point: pre-sensitization, week 0. The treatment was: therapeutic diphenylcyclopropenone sensitization with weekly scalp DPC. The rearrangement joins TRBV2 to TRBJ2-1; 8 bases fit TRBD2. The sample was whole blood, taken in connection with sensitization to the hapten diphenylcyclopropenone (DPC). The clonotype comes from a woman between 40 and 55 years old with alopecia areata. Some clones in this sample may be carry-over from other donors' samples. CDR3 bases: TGTGCCAGCAGTGAAAGCCCAGCGGGAGAGTACAATGAGCAGTTCTTC. This translates into CASSESPAGEYNEQFF.